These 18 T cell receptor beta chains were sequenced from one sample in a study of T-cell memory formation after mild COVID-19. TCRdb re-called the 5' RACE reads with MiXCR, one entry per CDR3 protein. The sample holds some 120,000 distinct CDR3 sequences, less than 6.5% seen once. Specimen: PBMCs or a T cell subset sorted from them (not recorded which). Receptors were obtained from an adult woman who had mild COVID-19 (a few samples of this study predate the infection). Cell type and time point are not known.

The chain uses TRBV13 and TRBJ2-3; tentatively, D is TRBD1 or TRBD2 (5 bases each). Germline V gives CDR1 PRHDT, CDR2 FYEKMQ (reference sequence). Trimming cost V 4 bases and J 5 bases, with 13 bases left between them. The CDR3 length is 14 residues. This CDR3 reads CASSYGARLDTQYF. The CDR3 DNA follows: TGTGCCAGCAGCTACGGGGCCCGCTTAGATACGCAGTATTTT.

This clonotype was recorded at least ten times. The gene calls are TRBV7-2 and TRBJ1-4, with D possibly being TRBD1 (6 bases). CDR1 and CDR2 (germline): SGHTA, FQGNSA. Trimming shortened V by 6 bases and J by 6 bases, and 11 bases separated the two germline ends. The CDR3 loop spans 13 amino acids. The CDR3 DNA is TGTGCCAGCAGTTATTACAGGGATGAAAAACTGTTTTTT. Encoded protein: CASSYYRDEKLFF.

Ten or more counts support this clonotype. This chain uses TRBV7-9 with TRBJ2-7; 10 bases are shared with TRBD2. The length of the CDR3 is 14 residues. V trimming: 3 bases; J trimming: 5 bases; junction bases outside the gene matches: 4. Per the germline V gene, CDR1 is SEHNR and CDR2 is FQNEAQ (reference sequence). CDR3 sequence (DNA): TGTGCCAGCAGCTTCTCTAGCGGGGGAAACGAGCAGTACTTC. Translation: CASSFSSGGNEQYF.

CDR3 nucleotide sequence: TGCGCCAGCAGCGCCGGACAGGGAGGGAACGAGCAGTACTTC. Translation gives CASSAGQGGNEQYF. The chain uses TRBV5-1 and TRBJ2-7; weak D call: TRBD1 (8 bases). The V gene lost 4 bases and the J gene lost 5 bases, with 16 bases spanning the gap. The CDR3 runs to 14 residues. The germline V gene has CDR1 SGHRS and CDR2 YFSETQ.

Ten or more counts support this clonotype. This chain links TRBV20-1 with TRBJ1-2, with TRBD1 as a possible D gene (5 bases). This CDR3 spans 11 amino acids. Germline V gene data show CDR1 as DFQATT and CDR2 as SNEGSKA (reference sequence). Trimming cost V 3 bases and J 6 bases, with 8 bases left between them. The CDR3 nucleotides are TGCAGTGCTAGGGGAGGGGATGGCTACACCTTC. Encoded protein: CSARGGDGYTF.

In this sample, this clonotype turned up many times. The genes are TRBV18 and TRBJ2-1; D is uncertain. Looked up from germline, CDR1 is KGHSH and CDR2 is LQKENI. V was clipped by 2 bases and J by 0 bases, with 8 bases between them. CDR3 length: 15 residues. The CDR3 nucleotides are TGTGCCAGCTCACCAGTTCAAAGCTCCTACAATGAGCAGTTCTTC. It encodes CASSPVQSSYNEQFF.

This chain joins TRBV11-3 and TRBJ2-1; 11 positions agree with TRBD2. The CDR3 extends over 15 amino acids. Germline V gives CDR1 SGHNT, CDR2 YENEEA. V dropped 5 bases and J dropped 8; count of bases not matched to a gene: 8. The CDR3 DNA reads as TGTGCCAGCAGCCCGTCTAGCGGGAGGCGCTATGAGCAGTTCTTC. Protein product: CASSPSSGRRYEQFF.

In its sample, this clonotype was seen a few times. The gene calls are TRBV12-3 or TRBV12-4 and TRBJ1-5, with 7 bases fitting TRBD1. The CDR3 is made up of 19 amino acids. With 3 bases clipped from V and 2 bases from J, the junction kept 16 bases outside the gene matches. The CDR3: CASSLVGQGVRYGNQPQHF. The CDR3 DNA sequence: TGTGCCAGCAGTTTGGTCGGGCAGGGGGTGCGGTACGGCAATCAGCCCCAGCATTTT.

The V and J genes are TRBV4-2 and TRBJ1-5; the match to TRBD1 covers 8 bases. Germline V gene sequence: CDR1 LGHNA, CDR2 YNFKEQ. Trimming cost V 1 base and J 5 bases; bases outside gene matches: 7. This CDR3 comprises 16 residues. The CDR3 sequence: CASSQGPTGGDQPQHF. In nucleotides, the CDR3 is TGTGCCAGCAGCCAAGGCCCAACAGGGGGGGATCAGCCCCAGCATTTT.

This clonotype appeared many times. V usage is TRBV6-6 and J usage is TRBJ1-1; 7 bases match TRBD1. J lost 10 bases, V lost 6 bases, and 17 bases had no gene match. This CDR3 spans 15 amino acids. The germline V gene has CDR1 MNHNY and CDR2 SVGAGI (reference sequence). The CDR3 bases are TGTGCCAGCAGCCATGACAGGGTTGGTGGGGGTCGAGCTTTCTTT. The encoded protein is CASSHDRVGGGRAFF.

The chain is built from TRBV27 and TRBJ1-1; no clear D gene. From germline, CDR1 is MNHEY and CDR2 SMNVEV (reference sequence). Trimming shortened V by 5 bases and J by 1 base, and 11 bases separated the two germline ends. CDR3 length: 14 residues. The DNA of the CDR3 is TGTGCCAGCAGTCCCCGGGAGCCGAACACTGAAGCTTTCTTT. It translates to CASSPREPNTEAFF.

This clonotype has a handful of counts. As DNA, the CDR3 is TGTGCCAGCAGCCTGGGACAGCCAGTCCACGAGCAGTACTTC. The encoded protein is CASSLGQPVHEQYF. The gene calls are TRBV7-9 and TRBJ2-7; 7 bases fit TRBD1. Trimming removed 5 bases from V and 5 bases from J; junction bases left unmatched: 9. Germline V CDR1 and CDR2: SEHNR, FQNEAQ (reference sequence). The CDR3 is 14 residues long.

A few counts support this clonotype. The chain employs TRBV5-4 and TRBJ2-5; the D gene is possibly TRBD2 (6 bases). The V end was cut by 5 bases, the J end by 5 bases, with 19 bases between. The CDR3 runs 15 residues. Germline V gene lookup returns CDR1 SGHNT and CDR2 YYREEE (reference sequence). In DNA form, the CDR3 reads TGTGCCAGCAGTCGCCCCGGGAGCAATAGGGAGACCCAGTACTTC. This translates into CASSRPGSNRETQYF.

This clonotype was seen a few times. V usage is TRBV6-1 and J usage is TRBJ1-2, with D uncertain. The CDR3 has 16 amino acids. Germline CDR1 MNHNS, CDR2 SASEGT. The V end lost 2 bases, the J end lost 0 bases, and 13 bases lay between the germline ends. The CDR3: CASSERGQIANYGYTF. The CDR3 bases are TGTGCCAGCAGTGAAAGAGGGCAGATCGCTAACTATGGCTACACCTTC.

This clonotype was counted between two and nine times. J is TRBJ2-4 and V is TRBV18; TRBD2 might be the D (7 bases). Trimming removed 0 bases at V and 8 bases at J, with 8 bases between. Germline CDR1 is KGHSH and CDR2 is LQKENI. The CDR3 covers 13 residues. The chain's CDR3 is CASSPPGGHIQYF. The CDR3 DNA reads TGTGCCAGCTCACCACCGGGGGGGCACATTCAGTACTTC.

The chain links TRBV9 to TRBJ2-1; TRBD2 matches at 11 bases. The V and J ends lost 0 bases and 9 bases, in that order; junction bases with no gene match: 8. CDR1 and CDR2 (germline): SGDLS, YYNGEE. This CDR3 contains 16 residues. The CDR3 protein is CASSVEVAGGLGEQFF. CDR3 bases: TGTGCCAGCAGCGTAGAGGTAGCGGGGGGGCTCGGTGAGCAGTTCTTC.

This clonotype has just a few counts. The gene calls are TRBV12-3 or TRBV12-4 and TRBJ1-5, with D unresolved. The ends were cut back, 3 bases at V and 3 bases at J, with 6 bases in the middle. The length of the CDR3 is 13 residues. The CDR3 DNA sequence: TGTGCCAGCAGTTTCGGGATCAATCAGCCCCAGCATTTT. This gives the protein CASSFGINQPQHF.

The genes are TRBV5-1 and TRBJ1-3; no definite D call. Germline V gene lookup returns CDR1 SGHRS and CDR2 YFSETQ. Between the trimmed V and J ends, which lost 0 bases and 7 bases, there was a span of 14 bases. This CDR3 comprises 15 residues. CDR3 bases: TGCGCCAGCAGCTTGGATCCTGCAGTCGGGAACACCATATATTTT. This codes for CASSLDPAVGNTIYF.